The 20 T cell receptor beta chains in this list originate from one sample, sequenced in a study of blood T cell repertoires in COVID-19. Method: immunoSEQ multiplex PCR; TCRdb's copy keeps in-frame clones and lacks some. The sample lists about 170,000 clones, 82% occurring once. Specimen: peripheral blood. The source of these receptors is an older woman with acute or convalescent COVID-19.

This clone was detected only a few times. The chain combines TRBV7-2 with TRBJ2-2, with D possibly being TRBD1 (6 bases). The CDR3 loop spans 16 amino acids. Germline CDR1 SGHTA, CDR2 FQGNSA. V lost 5 bases and J lost 0, with 13 bases in between. The CDR3 DNA reads as TGTGCCAGCAGCCCCAGCACAGGGACGAACACCGGGGAGCTGTTTTTT. It is translated as CASSPSTGTNTGELFF.

The gene calls are TRBV4-2 and TRBJ2-1, with D possibly being TRBD1 (6 bases). Between the trimmed V and J ends, which lost 4 bases and 10 bases, there was a span of 14 bases. The CDR3 runs 13 residues. Germline V gives CDR1 LGHNA, CDR2 YNFKEQ. The CDR3 loop reads CASSPQVGAEQFF. CDR3 sequence (DNA): TGTGCCAGCAGCCCCCAGGTGGGGGCCGAGCAGTTCTTC.

V gene TRBV28 combines with J gene TRBJ1-5; D perhaps matches TRBD1 (5 bases). The CDR3 covers 14 residues. The V gene lost 6 bases and the J gene lost 3 bases, with 12 bases spanning the gap. Germline loops: CDR1 MDHEN, CDR2 SYDVKM. The DNA for the CDR3 is TGTGCCAGCAGACCATACAGGCCCAATCAGCCCCAGCATTTT. Its translation is CASRPYRPNQPQHF.

The rearrangement links TRBV18 to TRBJ1-2; 9 bases fit TRBD1. From germline, CDR1 is KGHSH and CDR2 LQKENI. The CDR3 extends over 17 amino acids. V gave up 6 bases and J gave up 3 bases; unmatched junction bases: 14. This chain's CDR3 is CASSPGTGSTFDYGYTF. The CDR3 DNA is TGTGCCAGCTCTCCCGGGACAGGGTCGACGTTTGACTATGGCTACACCTTC.

This clone was seen repeatedly, ten times or more. J is TRBJ2-7 and V is TRBV6-5, with D possibly matching TRBD2 (6 bases). Trimming took 6 bases from V and 2 from J, leaving 8 bases between them. Looked up from germline, CDR1 is MNHEY and CDR2 is SVGAGI. The CDR3 is made up of 12 amino acids. The chain's CDR3 is CASSGGPYEQYF. The CDR3 DNA is TGTGCCAGCAGCGGGGGACCCTACGAGCAGTACTTC.

This chain uses TRBV7-9 with TRBJ2-3; 10 bases map to TRBD1. Germline V gene lookup returns CDR1 SEHNR and CDR2 FQNEAQ (reference sequence). The CDR3 runs 14 residues. The V and J ends lost 5 bases and 6 bases, in that order; junction bases with no gene match: 5. The CDR3 sequence is CASSLDRGLDTQYF. CDR3 nucleotides: TGTGCCAGCAGCCTAGACAGGGGGCTGGATACGCAGTATTTT.

The chain uses TRBV14 and TRBJ2-1; a weak D match, TRBD1 (5 bases). Germline V gene data show CDR1 as SGHDN and CDR2 as FVKESK. V lost 1 base and J lost 10, with 11 bases in between. CDR3 length: 13 amino acids. The chain's CDR3 is CASSQVRAGEQFF. In nucleotides, the CDR3 is TGTGCCAGCAGCCAAGTCAGGGCCGGAGAGCAGTTCTTC.

The genes are TRBV30 and TRBJ2-2; perhaps TRBD1 as D (5 bases). V was trimmed by 2 bases and J by 3 bases, leaving 13 bases between them. CDR3 length equals 15 residues. Germline-derived CDR1 and CDR2 are GTSNPN and SVGIG (reference sequence). The CDR3 nucleotides read TGTGCCTGGAGTTCCGCCCCCAGGGACACCGGGGAGCTGTTTTTT. Translating it yields CAWSSAPRDTGELFF.

The CDR3 bases are TGCGCCAGCAGCCTTACAGGGGAAGGGGGCTACACCTTC. Residues: CASSLTGEGGYTF. The chain carries TRBV4-1 and TRBJ1-2, with TRBD1 matching over 7 bases. After removal of 4 bases from V and 8 bases from J, the junction contained 7 bases not matched to a gene. The CDR3 has 13 residues. Germline loops: CDR1 MGHRA, CDR2 YSYEKL.

This clone came up a few times. The chain recombines TRBV30 with TRBJ2-7; tentative D call: TRBD2 (5 bases). There are 13 residues in the CDR3. V lost 0 bases to trimming and J lost 7 bases, with 13 bases between them. CDR1 and CDR2 from the germline V gene are GTSNPN and SVGIG (reference sequence). The CDR3 bases are TGTGCCTGGAGTGTACTTGTCACGGGAGAGCAGTACTTC. It encodes CAWSVLVTGEQYF.

This chain joins TRBV29-1 and TRBJ1-1; D remains unclear. With 3 bases removed from V and 2 bases from J, the gap between germline ends came to 4 bases. CDR1 and CDR2 (germline): SQVTM, ANQGSEA. The CDR3 consists of 11 residues. DNA of the CDR3: TGCAGCGTTGATAGTAACACTGAAGCTTTCTTT. This translates into CSVDSNTEAFF.

The chain carries TRBV2 and TRBJ1-1, with 7 nucleotides matching TRBD1. This CDR3 spans 16 amino acids. The ends lost 6 bases at V and 0 bases at J; junction bases unmatched: 10. From germline, CDR1 is SNHLY and CDR2 FYNNEI. This CDR3 reads CASSPTGLSMNTEAFF. CDR3 sequence (DNA): TGTGCCAGCAGCCCGACAGGGTTGTCCATGAACACTGAAGCTTTCTTT.

V is TRBV19 and J is TRBJ2-3, with D hard to call. This CDR3 comprises 13 residues. The germline V gene encodes CDR1 LNHDA and CDR2 SQIVND (reference sequence). V was clipped by 6 bases and J by 1 base, with 8 bases between them. The CDR3 region has the DNA TGTGCCAGTAGGACGGGTGGCACAGATACGCAGTATTTT. Translated, it gives CASRTGGTDTQYF.

This chain joins TRBV7-9 and TRBJ2-7; D unclear. The germline V gene encodes CDR1 SEHNR and CDR2 FQNEAQ (reference sequence). Trimming took 0 bases from V and 0 from J, leaving 9 bases between them. There are 15 residues in the CDR3. CDR3 amino acids: CASSLAGGASYEQYF. The CDR3 bases are TGTGCCAGCAGCTTAGCGGGTGGAGCCTCCTACGAGCAGTACTTC. The complete variable domain, with remaining parts taken from reference TRBV7-9 and TRBJ2-7, reads DTGVSQNPRHKITKRGQNVTFRCDPISEHNRLYWYRQTLGQGPEFLTYFQNEAQLEKSRLLSDRFSAERPKGSFSTLEIQRTEQGDSAMYLCASSLAGGASYEQYFGPGTRLTVT.

This chain uses TRBV7-2 with TRBJ1-1; no reliable D call. The CDR3 contains 15 residues. The V gene's germline CDR1 is SGHTA and CDR2 FQGNSA. Trimming cost V 4 bases and J 1 base, with 13 bases left between them. The CDR3 reads CASSSRRDPNTEAFF. Here the CDR3 DNA reads TGTGCCAGCAGCTCCAGGCGAGACCCGAACACTGAAGCTTTCTTT.

The chain couples TRBV5-8 to TRBJ1-4; 7 positions agree with TRBD1. The J segment lost 1 base and the V segment lost 3 bases, leaving 6 bases of the junction unmatched. Germline V CDR1 and CDR2: SGHTS, YDEGEE. This CDR3 is built from 16 residues. The CDR3 is CASSSNPGGTNEKLFF. The DNA for the CDR3 is TGTGCCAGCAGCTCAAACCCAGGGGGAACTAATGAAAAACTGTTTTTT. The complete variable domain, with remaining parts taken from reference TRBV5-8 and TRBJ1-4, reads EAGVTQSPTHLIKTRGQQATLRCSPISGHTSVYWYQQALGLGLQFLLWYDEGEERNRGNFPPRFSGRQFPNYSSELNVNALELEDSALYLCASSSNPGGTNEKLFFGSGTQLSVL.

This chain links TRBV30 with TRBJ2-1; the match to TRBD2 covers 13 bases. This CDR3 has 15 residues. Germline V gene sequence: CDR1 GTSNPN, CDR2 SVGIG (reference sequence). With V trimmed by 2 bases and J by 7 bases, 5 bases remained unmatched. CDR3 loop: CAWSMGLAGKNEQFF. For the CDR3, the DNA is TGTGCCTGGAGTATGGGACTAGCGGGAAAAAATGAGCAGTTCTTC. Combining the CDR3 with reference TRBV30 and TRBJ2-1 gives the whole variable domain SQTIHQWPATLVQPVGSPLSLECTVEGTSNPNLYWYRQAAGRGLQLLFYSVGIGQISSEVPQNLSASRPQDRQFILSSKKLLLSDSGFYLCAWSMGLAGKNEQFFGPGTRLTVL.

The CDR3 DNA sequence: TGTGCCAGCACCTTTTCCCCGCGATCTGGCTACACCTTC. It yields the protein CASTFSPRSGYTF. The rearrangement joins TRBV7-2 to TRBJ1-2, with D unresolved. V was trimmed by 7 bases and J by 7 bases, leaving 16 bases between them. The CDR3 runs 13 residues. CDR1 is SGHTA, CDR2 FQGNSA, per germline.

This chain joins TRBV7-2 and TRBJ1-2; 7 bases are shared with TRBD1. The CDR3 is 14 amino acids. CDR1 is SGHTA, CDR2 FQGNSA, per germline. Unmatched junction bases numbered 12, after V lost 5 bases and J lost 9 bases. In DNA form, the CDR3 reads TGTGCCAGCAGCCCTGGGAGTCAGGGGGTCCGCTACACCTTC. Translated: CASSPGSQGVRYTF.

V usage is TRBV27 and J usage is TRBJ2-7, with 9 bases lining up with TRBD1. The CDR3 contains 15 residues. Germline loops: CDR1 MNHEY, CDR2 SMNVEV (reference sequence). V lost 7 bases, J lost 7 bases, and 14 bases stayed unmatched. CDR3 region: CASKLTGTGLREQYF. The CDR3 DNA is TGTGCCAGCAAGTTAACCGGGACAGGGTTGAGAGAGCAGTACTTC.